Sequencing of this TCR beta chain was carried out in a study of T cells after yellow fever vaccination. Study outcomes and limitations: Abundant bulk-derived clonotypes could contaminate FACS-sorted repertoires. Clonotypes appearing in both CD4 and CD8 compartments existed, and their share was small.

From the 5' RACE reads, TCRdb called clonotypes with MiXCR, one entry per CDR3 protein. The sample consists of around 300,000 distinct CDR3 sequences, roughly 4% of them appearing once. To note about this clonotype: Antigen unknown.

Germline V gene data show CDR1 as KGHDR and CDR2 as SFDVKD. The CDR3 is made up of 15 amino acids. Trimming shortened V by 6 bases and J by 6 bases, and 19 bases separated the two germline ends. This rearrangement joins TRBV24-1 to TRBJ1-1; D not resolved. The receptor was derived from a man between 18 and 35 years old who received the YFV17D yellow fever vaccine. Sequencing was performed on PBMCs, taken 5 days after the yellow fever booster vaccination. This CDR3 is CATSHPPLVQSEAFF. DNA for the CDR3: TGTGCCACCAGTCATCCCCCATTAGTGCAGTCTGAAGCTTTCTTT.